The entry below describes one TCR beta chain. The sample is drawn from a study of blood T cell repertoires in COVID-19. Across the study: Acute and convalescent COVID-19 specimens originated in the United States, Italy and Spain.

TCRdb's table, derived via immunoSEQ multiplex PCR, lists solely in-frame clones and lacks some. The top ten clones hold approximately 4% of a sample with approximately 170,000 clones, around 83% of them seen once. Cohorts were assigned according to the clinical history that participants reported. The clonotype was recovered from a woman between 50 and 59 years old in a cohort exposed to, infected with or recovered from COVID-19 (not recorded which). The sequenced sample consisted of PBMCs or T cells enriched from blood (not recorded which).

The CDR3 nucleotides are TGTGCCAGCAGTTACTCGGGTCAACAGGGGGATGAAAAACTGTTTTTT. The encoded protein is CASSYSGQQGDEKLFF. V is TRBV6-5 and J is TRBJ1-4; 8 nucleotides match TRBD1. J gave up 6 bases and V 0 bases, and 6 bases lay outside the gene matches. The germline gives CDR1 MNHEY, CDR2 SVGAGI. This CDR3 is 16 amino acids long.